These 15 T cell receptor beta chains were sequenced from one sample in a study of blood T cells in healthy people across ages. The second PCR ran about 6 to 11 cycles with a sample-barcoded 5' primer and J-beta primers. MiXCR, run by TCRdb on the 5' RACE reads, gives a single entry per CDR3 protein. The table has about 1.8 million distinct CDR3 sequences, roughly 50% seen once. The material sequenced was blood. The receptors stem from a woman aged 40-49 years in good health.

The CDR3 is CASSQTSSVPSTDTQYF. The CDR3 DNA reads as TGTGCCAGCAGTCAGACTTCTAGCGTTCCTAGCACAGATACGCAGTATTTT. The chain recombines TRBV27 with TRBJ2-3; a possible D gene is TRBD2 (6 bases). The germline V gene encodes CDR1 MNHEY and CDR2 SMNVEV (reference sequence). The CDR3 runs to 17 residues. V lost 5 bases, J lost 0 bases, and 18 bases lay in between.

The gene calls are TRBV28 and TRBJ1-2; D is undetermined. Per germline, CDR1 MDHEN and CDR2 SYDVKM. V was trimmed by 11 bases and J by 2 bases, leaving 15 bases between them. This CDR3 spans 13 amino acids. The CDR3 nucleotides are TGTGCCTACCCAGGAATAATAAACTATGGCTACACCTTC. As protein: CAYPGIINYGYTF.

J is TRBJ2-1 and V is TRBV6-6; 10 nucleotides align to TRBD2. The CDR3 extends over 14 amino acids. The trim removed 8 bases at V and 7 bases at J, leaving 8 bases unmatched. Per germline, CDR1 MNHNY and CDR2 SVGAGI (reference sequence). The CDR3 nucleotides read TGTGCCAGCCGAGAGCGGGGGGGTGAGAATGAGCAGTTCTTC. Its protein product is CASRERGGENEQFF.

V and J are TRBV5-1 and TRBJ2-3, with D tentatively TRBD2 (6 bases). From germline, CDR1 is SGHRS and CDR2 YFSETQ. This CDR3 has 15 residues. The V end was cut by 0 bases, the J end by 3 bases, with 11 bases between. The CDR3 nucleotides read TGCGCCAGCAGCTTGGCTAGGGGACTGACAGATACGCAGTATTTT. It encodes CASSLARGLTDTQYF.

This chain connects TRBV5-1 to TRBJ2-3, with no clear D. Germline CDR1 and CDR2: SGHRS and YFSETQ. Trimming cost V 2 bases and J 5 bases, with 12 bases left between them. CDR3 length: 14 amino acids. As DNA, the CDR3 is TGCGCCAGCAGCTTTCCCCAGATGGGAGATACGCAGTATTTT. As protein: CASSFPQMGDTQYF.

The J gene is TRBJ2-7, the V gene TRBV5-5; no firm D call. V lost 2 bases and J 4 bases, leaving 19 bases between the germline ends. Germline-derived CDR1 and CDR2 are SGHKS and YYEKEE (reference sequence). The CDR3 has 16 amino acids. CDR3 DNA sequence: TGTGCCAGCAGCTTCCAAGTCCATGCTGACTCTTACGAGCAGTACTTC. Amino acids: CASSFQVHADSYEQYF. The complete variable domain, with remaining parts taken from reference TRBV5-5 and TRBJ2-7, reads DAGVTQSPTHLIKTRGQQVTLRCSPISGHKSVSWYQQVLGQGPQFIFQYYEKEERGRGNFPDRFSARQFPNYSSELNVNALLLGDSALYLCASSFQVHADSYEQYFGPGTRLTVT.

The chain uses TRBV7-8 and TRBJ2-6, with a possible D match to TRBD1 (6 bases). The CDR3 runs to 16 residues. The V and J ends lost 3 bases and 2 bases respectively, with 11 bases between them. Germline values: CDR1 SGHVS, CDR2 FQNEAQ. This CDR3 is CASSFPTGTGANVLTF. DNA of the CDR3: TGTGCCAGCAGCTTTCCCACAGGGACTGGGGCCAACGTCCTGACTTTC.

The chain employs TRBV20-1 and TRBJ2-4, with 9 bases that match TRBD2. The last part of the DNA fits TRBJ2-5 better; the J call may be wrong. Germline-derived CDR1 and CDR2 are DFQATT and SNEGSKA (reference sequence). This CDR3 has 13 residues. CDR3 nucleotides: TGCAGTGCTGGAGCGGGGGGCTTAGAGACCCAGTACTTC. Its protein is CSAGAGGLETQYF.

The rearrangement links TRBV19 to TRBJ1-1; perhaps TRBD1 as D (5 bases). V was trimmed by 3 bases and J by 5 bases, leaving 7 bases between them. Germline V CDR1 and CDR2: LNHDA, SQIVND (reference sequence). The CDR3 has 12 amino acids. The CDR3 DNA follows: TGTGCCAGTAGTATTTGGGGGACTGAAGCTTTCTTT. Translating it yields CASSIWGTEAFF.

The J gene is TRBJ2-4, the V gene TRBV7-2; D is perhaps TRBD1 (6 bases). The germline V gene encodes CDR1 SGHTA and CDR2 FQGNSA. V dropped 5 bases and J dropped 1 base, with 21 bases sitting between them. The CDR3 sequence is 18 residues long. The DNA of the CDR3 is TGTGCCAGCAGCCCCCGGGACATGATCATCCTGGCCAAAAACATTCAGTACTTC. Amino acids: CASSPRDMIILAKNIQYF.

The chain employs TRBV28 and TRBJ2-7; D is perhaps TRBD1 (6 bases). CDR1 is MDHEN, CDR2 SYDVKM, per germline. The CDR3 loop spans 14 amino acids. V lost 4 bases, J lost 5 bases, and 15 bases lay in between. CDR3 sequence (DNA): TGTGCCAGCAGTTCGCAGGGGATCCGAAACGAGCAGTACTTC. Protein sequence: CASSSQGIRNEQYF.

This clonotype has just one count. At one of its ends the junction is not consistent with the germline gene, which may arise from a read error. This chain links TRBV27 with TRBJ2-1, with a tentative D call TRBD2 (5 bases). CDR3 length equals 17 residues. Germline loops: CDR1 MNHEY, CDR2 SMNVEV (reference sequence). As DNA, the CDR3 is TGTGTCAGCAAATACTCCGCCGGACTCATGGGATACAATGAGCAGTTCTTC. It is translated as CVSKYSAGLMGYNEQFF.

This clonotype was found once. The genes are TRBV6-4 and TRBJ2-1; 7 bases line up with TRBD2. The trim removed 8 bases at V and 8 bases at J, leaving 12 bases unmatched. Germline values: CDR1 MRHNA, CDR2 SNTAGT. The CDR3 sequence is 14 residues long. CDR3 DNA: TGTGCCAGCCGCCGGGGGGACCTTAGGGATGAGCAGTTCTTC. It encodes CASRRGDLRDEQFF.

This clonotype was detected a few times. The rearrangement links TRBV12-3 or TRBV12-4 to TRBJ2-5; D unclear. V was cut by 3 bases and J by 5 bases, with 10 bases left in between. There are 13 residues in the CDR3. The CDR3 here is CASSLDYGETQYF. The CDR3 bases are TGTGCCAGCAGTTTGGATTACGGGGAGACCCAGTACTTC.

This clonotype was seen only a few times. This chain links TRBV6-5 with TRBJ2-6; D is uncertain. The germline gives CDR1 MNHEY, CDR2 SVGAGI. The V and J ends lost 0 bases and 4 bases respectively, with 19 bases between them. This CDR3 contains 19 residues. CDR3 amino acids: CASSYSAGNFRLGANVLTF. The CDR3, as DNA: TGTGCCAGCAGTTACTCGGCAGGAAACTTTCGTCTCGGGGCCAACGTCCTGACTTTC.